The next 29 T cell receptor beta chains were all read from a single sample in a study of shared clonotypes between healthy human individuals. Terminally differentiated effector memory CD45RA+ cells were excluded from the naive CD8 cells, which were CD45RO-negative and positively selected for CCR7. Using immunoSEQ multiplex PCR, the repertoire was profiled, and TCRdb retains in-frame clones only, with some absent. The sample has hundreds of thousands of clones; 85% to 95% are singletons. Sequencing input: naive CD8+ T cells sorted from blood. The receptors stem from a woman in her 30s in good health.

This clone has a single count. The V gene is TRBV28, the J gene TRBJ1-4; D might be TRBD1 (5 bases). The CDR3 runs to 16 residues. The V end was cut by 2 bases, the J end by 8 bases, with 18 bases between. CDR1 is MDHEN, CDR2 SYDVKM, per germline. CDR3 protein: CASSLLRRGFREKLFF. In DNA form, the CDR3 reads TGTGCCAGCAGTTTACTTCGTCGGGGGTTTAGGGAAAAACTGTTTTTT.

This chain connects TRBV6-6 to TRBJ2-7; D call uncertain. V was clipped by 0 bases and J by 3 bases, with 12 bases between them. The CDR3 covers 15 residues. The germline gives CDR1 MNHNY, CDR2 SVGAGI (reference sequence). CDR3: CASSYSIVGNYEQYF. DNA of the CDR3: TGTGCCAGCAGTTACTCGATTGTGGGAAACTACGAGCAGTACTTC.

This clone occurred once. The chain combines TRBV20-1 with TRBJ2-1; D gene uncertain. V gave up 3 bases and J gave up 4 bases, with 4 bases separating them. CDR3 length: 11 residues. Germline V CDR1 and CDR2: DFQATT, SNEGSKA (reference sequence). CDR3 in DNA: TGCAGTGCTAGTTGGTACAATGAGCAGTTCTTC. This translates into CSASWYNEQFF.

The rearrangement uses TRBV19 and TRBJ2-7; 9 nucleotides match TRBD1. The trim removed 5 bases at V and 6 bases at J, leaving 8 bases unmatched. The CDR3 consists of 14 residues. The germline gives CDR1 LNHDA, CDR2 SQIVND (reference sequence). Here the CDR3 DNA reads TGTGCCAGTAGTGATCCGGGACAGGGAATCGAGCAGTACTTC. Translated, it gives CASSDPGQGIEQYF.

This chain links TRBV4-1 with TRBJ1-1; TRBD1 is a possible D gene (5 bases). CDR1 MGHRA and CDR2 YSYEKL come from the germline V gene. Trimming stripped 4 bases from V and 1 base from J, with 22 bases between. This CDR3 is 18 amino acids long. CDR3 region: CASSPRHGHEIENTEAFF. CDR3 DNA: TGCGCCAGCAGCCCGCGGCATGGACACGAAATCGAGAACACTGAAGCTTTCTTT.

The chain is built from TRBV4-1 and TRBJ2-5, with D tentatively TRBD2 (6 bases). CDR3 length: 19 amino acids. Trimming took off 0 bases at V and 5 bases at J, with 25 bases between the two ends. Germline lookup yields CDR1 MGHRA and CDR2 YSYEKL. The CDR3 here is CASSQEGSQVGSAWETQYF. CDR3 sequence (DNA): TGCGCCAGCAGCCAAGAAGGATCTCAGGTCGGGAGTGCCTGGGAGACCCAGTACTTC.

The chain has TRBV28 and TRBJ2-7; 7 nucleotides line up with TRBD2. J was trimmed by 2 bases and V by 8 bases; bases with no gene match: 12. Germline-derived CDR1 and CDR2 are MDHEN and SYDVKM. The CDR3 is made up of 15 amino acids. The DNA of the CDR3 is TGTGCCAGCGCCGGGGCGGGAGTTATCACCTACGAGCAGTACTTC. Its translation is CASAGAGVITYEQYF. The full variable domain, its missing parts supplied by reference TRBV28 and TRBJ2-7, is DVKVTQSSRYLVKRTGEKVFLECVQDMDHENMFWYRQDPGLGLRLIYFSYDVKMKEKGDIPEGYSVSREKKERFSLILESASTNQTSMYLCASAGAGVITYEQYFGPGTRLTVT.

The chain combines TRBV7-9 with TRBJ2-1; D is ambiguous. The CDR3 loop spans 12 amino acids. V lost 5 bases and J lost 7, with 9 bases in between. CDR1 is SEHNR, CDR2 FQNEAQ, per germline (reference sequence). CDR3 residues: CASSQSRNEQFF. CDR3 DNA sequence: TGTGCCAGCAGCCAAAGTAGGAATGAGCAGTTCTTC.

This chain uses TRBV21-1 with TRBJ2-3. TRBV21-1 is a recognized pseudogene. The length of the CDR3 is 13 residues. The CDR3 DNA follows: TGTGCCAGCAGTATTGAGAAGGCAGATACGCAGTATTTT. This codes for CASSIEKADTQYF.

V and J are TRBV18 and TRBJ2-3; D gene uncertain. Germline V CDR1 and CDR2: KGHSH, LQKENI. V was shortened by 3 bases and J by 2 bases, with 15 bases between the two germline ends. The CDR3 length is 16 residues. The DNA of the CDR3 is TGTGCCAGCTCACCTGCCCGTGGCGAACCCACAGATACGCAGTATTTT. This codes for CASSPARGEPTDTQYF. Filled out from reference TRBV18 and TRBJ2-3, the complete variable domain reads NAGVMQNPRHLVRRRGQEARLRCSPMKGHSHVYWYRQLPEEGLKFMVYLQKENIIDESGMPKERFSAEFPKEGPSILRIQQVVRGDSAAYFCASSPARGEPTDTQYFGPGTRLTVL.

The rearrangement joins TRBV11-3 to TRBJ2-7, with a tentative D call TRBD1 (5 bases). Trimming removed 3 bases at V and 3 bases at J, with 9 bases between. Per the germline V gene, CDR1 is SGHNT and CDR2 is YENEEA. There are 13 residues in the CDR3. The CDR3 sequence is CASSLGQFYEQYF. The CDR3 nucleotides are TGTGCCAGCAGCTTGGGGCAGTTCTACGAGCAGTACTTC.

This clone was detected only once. The chain is built from TRBV27 and TRBJ2-3, with D hard to call. In germline, CDR1 is MNHEY, CDR2 SMNVEV (reference sequence). The CDR3 has 15 residues. V shed 0 bases and J shed 2 bases, with 9 bases lying between them. CDR3 in amino acids: CASSLSGSNTDTQYF. CDR3 sequence (DNA): TGTGCCAGCAGTTTATCTGGCTCGAACACAGATACGCAGTATTTT.

The chain recombines TRBV19 with TRBJ2-5; 9 positions agree with TRBD1. The DNA end is a closer match to TRBJ2-7, so the J assignment may be wrong. The CDR3 sequence is 14 residues long. Germline loops: CDR1 LNHDA, CDR2 SQIVND (reference sequence). The CDR3 region is CASSRGQGSSEQYF. The CDR3 nucleotides are TGTGCCAGTAGTAGAGGACAGGGGTCGTCCGAGCAGTACTTC.

The genes are TRBV7-9 and TRBJ2-3; 14 bases are a match to TRBD2. V lost 5 bases, J lost 0 bases, and 10 bases stayed unmatched. This CDR3 is 19 amino acids long. The V gene's germline CDR1 is SEHNR and CDR2 FQNEAQ (reference sequence). CDR3 protein: CASSPGLAGVTPSTDTQYF. The CDR3 DNA reads TGTGCCAGCAGCCCGGGACTAGCGGGAGTTACCCCTAGCACAGATACGCAGTATTTT.

The chain has TRBV2 and TRBJ2-7; no firm D call. Deletions cut 1 base from V and 1 base from J, with 8 bases between. This CDR3 has 14 amino acids. CDR1 and CDR2 (germline): SNHLY, FYNNEI. The CDR3 loop reads CASSEGPGSYEQYF. CDR3 sequence (DNA): TGTGCCAGCAGTGAAGGGCCCGGTTCCTACGAGCAGTACTTC.

This chain links TRBV5-6 with TRBJ1-3, with a possible D match to TRBD1 (6 bases). This CDR3 spans 16 amino acids. Trimming took 0 bases from V and 7 from J, leaving 17 bases between them. Germline CDR1 SGHDT, CDR2 YYEEEE. The DNA of the CDR3 is TGTGCCAGCAGCTTGGTGCCCGGGGGCAGTTTTAACACCATATATTTT. Encoded protein: CASSLVPGGSFNTIYF.

A few counts support this clone. This CDR3 is also generated by other DNA sequences in the sample. The chain combines TRBV27 with TRBJ2-7; TRBD1 matches 9 bases. The CDR3 is 13 amino acids. Germline V gene lookup returns CDR1 MNHEY and CDR2 SMNVEV (reference sequence). V was pared by 6 bases and J by 4 bases, with 4 bases of the junction left unmatched. The CDR3 bases are TGTGCCAGCAGAGCTGGGACAGGGTACGAGCAGTACTTC. It is translated as CASRAGTGYEQYF.

The genes are TRBV7-8 and TRBJ2-3, with 9 bases fitting TRBD2. The germline gives CDR1 SGHVS, CDR2 FQNEAQ. The CDR3 is 15 amino acids. With V trimmed by 1 base and J by 5 bases, 4 bases remained unmatched. The CDR3 nucleotides are TGTGCCAGCAGCTTAGTAGCGGGAGCGGGAGATACGCAGTATTTT. It encodes CASSLVAGAGDTQYF.

This rearrangement joins TRBV7-6 to TRBJ2-7; D might be TRBD2 (5 bases). The germline CDR1 and CDR2 sequences are SGHVS and FNYEAQ. The CDR3 extends over 12 amino acids. V shed 1 base and J shed 6 bases, with 7 bases lying between them. In DNA form, the CDR3 reads TGTGCCAGCAGCTTAGGAGGGCTCGAGCAGTACTTC. Its translation is CASSLGGLEQYF.

The rearrangement uses TRBV4-1 and TRBJ2-5; D ambiguous. Near its end, the DNA agrees better with TRBJ2-7, so the J call may be wrong. This CDR3 is 15 amino acids long. Per the germline V gene, CDR1 is MGHRA and CDR2 is YSYEKL. The CDR3 sequence is CASSQDIGNSYEQYF. DNA for the CDR3: TGCGCCAGCAGCCAGGATATTGGGAACTCCTACGAGCAGTACTTC.

The chain carries TRBV28 and TRBJ1-4; D is ambiguous. V lost 6 bases to trimming and J lost 6 bases, with 20 bases between them. The CDR3 has 16 residues. From germline, CDR1 is MDHEN and CDR2 SYDVKM. Here the CDR3 DNA reads TGTGCCAGCAGACCTATTCGGGGAAATAATTATGAAAAACTGTTTTTT. Translated, it gives CASRPIRGNNYEKLFF.

Of note for this clone: Other DNA sequences in the same sample also yield this CDR3. The J gene is TRBJ1-3, the V gene TRBV28; 8 bases are a match to TRBD1. The germline CDR1 and CDR2 sequences are MDHEN and SYDVKM. Unmatched junction bases numbered 7, after V lost 5 bases and J lost 4 bases. The CDR3 spans 15 residues. Written as DNA, the CDR3 is TGTGCCAGCAGTCCAACAGGGGGTCTAGGAAACACCATATATTTT. Its protein product is CASSPTGGLGNTIYF.

This chain uses TRBV27 with TRBJ1-2; unclear D gene. Trimming stripped 8 bases from V and 4 bases from J, with 8 bases between. Germline lookup yields CDR1 MNHEY and CDR2 SMNVEV (reference sequence). The CDR3 spans 11 residues. This CDR3 is CASGPIYGYTF. CDR3 in DNA: TGTGCCAGCGGACCGATCTATGGCTACACCTTC.

Notes on this clone: Within the sample, other DNA sequences also encode this same CDR3. V and J are TRBV2 and TRBJ1-1; 8 bases align to TRBD1. From germline, CDR1 is SNHLY and CDR2 FYNNEI. J gave up 4 bases and V 6 bases, and 4 bases lay outside the gene matches. The CDR3 is 13 amino acids. CDR3 in DNA: TGTGCCAGCAGGGGTACAGGGGGCACTGAAGCTTTCTTT. Protein: CASRGTGGTEAFF.

In DNA, the CDR3 is TGTGCCACCAATAGCGGGACTCTTCACCAAGAGACCCAGTACTTC. Its translation: CATNSGTLHQETQYF. The chain employs TRBV10-3 and TRBJ2-5; 8 positions agree with TRBD2. Germline CDR1 is ENHRY and CDR2 is SYGVKD. CDR3 length equals 15 residues. Trimming took 10 bases from V and 0 from J; bases not matched to a gene: 10.

The chain joins TRBV29-1 to TRBJ2-7, with unresolved D. V was cut by 4 bases and J by 1 base, with 5 bases left in between. The germline CDR1 and CDR2 sequences are SQVTM and ANQGSEA. The CDR3 has 11 residues. The CDR3 reads CSVGESYEQYF. The DNA for the CDR3 is TGCAGCGTTGGGGAATCCTACGAGCAGTACTTC.

The CDR3: CASSQVGHFFEQYF. The CDR3 coding sequence is TGCGCCAGCAGCCAAGTGGGCCATTTTTTCGAGCAGTACTTC. The chain uses TRBV4-1 and TRBJ2-7; no clear D gene. Germline CDR1 reads MGHRA; CDR2 reads YSYEKL. V lost 1 base, J lost 6 bases, and 13 bases lay in between. The CDR3 consists of 14 residues.

This chain connects TRBV4-1 to TRBJ2-7; D might be TRBD1 (5 bases). Germline-derived CDR1 and CDR2 are MGHRA and YSYEKL. This CDR3 has 14 amino acids. The V and J ends lost 1 base and 6 bases respectively, with 13 bases between them. The CDR3 DNA reads as TGCGCCAGCAGCCAAGCAGGGATCGCCTCCGAGCAGTACTTC. This translates into CASSQAGIASEQYF.

In this sample, this clone turned up once. The chain recombines TRBV7-8 with TRBJ2-1; the match to TRBD2 covers 9 bases. The CDR3 totals 16 residues. The V and J ends lost 5 bases and 0 bases, in that order; junction bases with no gene match: 5. Germline lookup yields CDR1 SGHVS and CDR2 FQNEAQ. The CDR3 spells CASSGHSGSSYNEQFF. As DNA, the CDR3 is TGTGCCAGCAGCGGCCATAGCGGGAGCTCCTACAATGAGCAGTTCTTC.